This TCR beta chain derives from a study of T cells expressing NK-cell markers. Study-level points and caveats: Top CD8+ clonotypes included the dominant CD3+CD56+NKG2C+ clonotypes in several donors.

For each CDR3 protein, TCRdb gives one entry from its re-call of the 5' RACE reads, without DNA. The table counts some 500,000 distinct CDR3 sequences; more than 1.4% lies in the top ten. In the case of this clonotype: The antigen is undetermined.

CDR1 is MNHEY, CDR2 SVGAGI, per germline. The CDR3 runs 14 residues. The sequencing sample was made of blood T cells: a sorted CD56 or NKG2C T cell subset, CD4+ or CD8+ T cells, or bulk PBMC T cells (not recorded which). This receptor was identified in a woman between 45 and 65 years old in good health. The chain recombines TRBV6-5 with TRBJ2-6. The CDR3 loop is CASRALGGANVLTF.